Listed below are T cell receptor beta chains from one sample, sequenced in a study of chemoradiotherapy in HPV16-positive cancers. Assay: immunoSEQ multiplex PCR; the TCRdb copy retains only in-frame clones and omits some. Seen here are 13,000 or so clones, approximately 70% observed once, and the top ten hold roughly 19%. The biological material was taken from a patient who underwent chemoradiotherapy. The receptors derive from a human donor with HPV-associated anogenital cancer. Both conserved end residues are part of each CDR3. The D gene is left open where the match is weak. Clone size is given for some rows only: seen once, a few or many times, or a class if the clone is expanded.

.	TRBV7-9	TRBD1	14	TRBJ1-3	CASSPQGYGNTIYF	TGTGCCAGCAGCCCACAGGGGTACGGAAACACCATATATTTT
few	TRBV5-1	.	14	TRBJ2-7	CASSLRSGRYEQYF	TGCGCCAGCAGCTTACGGTCAGGGAGGTACGAGCAGTACTTC
.	TRBV27	.	13	TRBJ1-5	CASSLWGDQPQHF	TGTGCCAGCAGTTTATGGGGGGATCAGCCCCAGCATTTT
.	TRBV11-2	.	19	TRBJ1-6	CASSSTKNRAGGYNSPLHF	TGTGCCAGCAGCTCGACGAAAAACAGGGCGGGGGGGTATAATTCACCCCTCCACTTT
.	TRBV5-1	.	13	TRBJ1-1	CASSLEGGTEAFF	TGCGCCAGCAGCTTGGAAGGGGGGACTGAAGCTTTCTTT
once	TRBV19	.	12	TRBJ1-1	CASSWGVTEAFF	TGTGCCAGTAGTTGGGGGGTCACTGAAGCTTTCTTT
.	TRBV28	.	18	TRBJ2-1	CASSLGPFRFSSYNEQFF	TGTGCCAGCAGTTTGGGACCGTTCAGGTTCAGCTCCTACAATGAGCAGTTCTTC
.	TRBV9	.	14	TRBJ2-1	CASSPAEGGREQFF	TGTGCCAGCAGCCCAGCAGAGGGGGGGCGTGAGCAGTTCTTC
few	TRBV7-9	.	15	TRBJ2-1	CASSTARTPSNEQFF	TGTGCCAGCAGCACCGCAAGGACCCCATCGAATGAGCAGTTCTTC
.	TRBV7-6	.	12	TRBJ1-3	CASSDPGNTIYF	TGTGCCAGCAGCGATCCCGGAAACACCATATATTTT
.	TRBV5-4	TRBD1	13	TRBJ2-5	CASSIDRGETQYF	TGTGCCAGCAGCATCGACAGGGGGGAGACCCAGTACTTC
.	TRBV5-5	.	14	TRBJ2-7	CASSLDRVIYEQYF	TGTGCCAGCAGCTTGGACAGGGTAATCTACGAGCAGTACTTC
.	TRBV4-2	TRBD2	15	TRBJ2-3	CASSPGGGDTDTQYF	TGTGCCAGCAGCCCAGGCGGGGGTGACACAGATACGCAGTATTTT
.	TRBV19	.	14	TRBJ1-6	CASSIGTANSPLHF	TGTGCCAGTAGTATAGGGACGGCTAATTCACCCCTCCACTTT
few	TRBV10-3	.	12	TRBJ2-7	CAISGKGYEQYF	TGTGCCATCAGTGGTAAGGGATACGAGCAGTACTTC
once	TRBV30	.	15	TRBJ2-6	CAWSEGGSGANVLTF	TGTGCCTGGAGTGAAGGGGGCTCTGGGGCCAACGTCCTGACTTTC
.	TRBV5-6	.	15	TRBJ2-3	CASSLRVGSTDTQYF	TGTGCCAGCAGCTTACGGGTGGGAAGCACAGATACGCAGTATTTT
.	TRBV4-3	.	16	TRBJ1-2	CASSQEIQGQFYGYTF	TGCGCCAGCAGCCAAGAAATTCAAGGGCAGTTCTATGGCTACACCTTC
.	TRBV6-5	.	15	TRBJ2-7	CASSYRDNYNYEQYF	TGTGCCAGCAGTTACCGGGACAACTATAACTACGAGCAGTACTTC
.	TRBV6-5	.	14	TRBJ1-2	CASREQVQAYGYTF	TGTGCCAGCAGAGAACAGGTTCAGGCCTATGGCTACACCTTC
.	TRBV28	.	15	TRBJ1-2	CASSLVYHPNYGYTF	TGTGCCAGCAGTTTGGTGTACCACCCTAACTATGGCTACACCTTC
.	TRBV5-5	TRBD1	16	TRBJ2-7	CASSLEGQGLLGEQYF	TGTGCCAGCAGCTTGGAAGGACAGGGTTTATTGGGCGAGCAGTACTTC
.	TRBV9	.	18	TRBJ1-3	CASSPTGGRINSGNTIYF	TGTGCCAGCAGCCCTACTGGGGGCAGAATAAACTCTGGAAACACCATATATTTT